This T cell receptor (beta chain) stems from a study of blood T cells in healthy people across ages. CDR1 MNHEY and CDR2 SMNVEV come from the germline V gene (reference sequence). The CDR3 covers 15 residues. The V and J ends lost 5 bases and 1 base respectively, with 9 bases between them. Then a second PCR, running about 7 to 11 cycles, was carried out with a sample-barcoded 5' primer and a J-beta primer mix. TCRdb redid the calling of the 5' RACE reads with MiXCR, one entry per CDR3 protein. In the table there are around 870,000 distinct CDR3 sequences, 29% of which are singletons. The sample holds many counts of this clonotype.

The chain uses TRBV27 and TRBJ2-6, with TRBD1 as a possible D gene (5 bases). The source material was blood. This TCR came from a woman older than 75 in good health. The CDR3: CASSRAGSGANVLTF. CDR3 bases: TGTGCCAGCAGTCGGGCAGGGTCTGGGGCCAACGTCCTGACTTTC.